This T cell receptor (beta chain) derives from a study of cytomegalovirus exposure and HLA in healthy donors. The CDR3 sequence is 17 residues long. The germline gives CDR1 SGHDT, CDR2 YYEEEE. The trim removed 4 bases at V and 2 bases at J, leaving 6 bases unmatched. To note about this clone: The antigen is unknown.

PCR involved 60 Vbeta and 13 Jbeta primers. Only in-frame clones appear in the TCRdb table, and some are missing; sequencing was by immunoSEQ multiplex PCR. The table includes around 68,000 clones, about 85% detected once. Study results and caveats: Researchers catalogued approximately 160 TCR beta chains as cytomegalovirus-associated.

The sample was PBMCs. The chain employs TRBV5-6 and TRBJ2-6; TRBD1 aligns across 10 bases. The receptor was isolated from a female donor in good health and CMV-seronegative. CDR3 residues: CASSLTGGPAGANVLTF. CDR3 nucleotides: TGTGCCAGCAGCCTGACAGGGGGCCCAGCTGGGGCCAACGTCCTGACTTTC.